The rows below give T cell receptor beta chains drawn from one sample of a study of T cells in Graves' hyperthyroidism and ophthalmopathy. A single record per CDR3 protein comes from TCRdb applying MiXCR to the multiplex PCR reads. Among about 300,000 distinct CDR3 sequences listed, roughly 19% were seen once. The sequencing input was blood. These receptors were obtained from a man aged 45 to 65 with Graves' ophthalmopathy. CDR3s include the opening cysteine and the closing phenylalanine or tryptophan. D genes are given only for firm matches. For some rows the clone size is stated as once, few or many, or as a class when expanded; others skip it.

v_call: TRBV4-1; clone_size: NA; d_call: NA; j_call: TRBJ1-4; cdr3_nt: TGCGCCAGCAGCCACGGTAATGAAAAACTGTTTTTT; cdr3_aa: CASSHGNEKLFF
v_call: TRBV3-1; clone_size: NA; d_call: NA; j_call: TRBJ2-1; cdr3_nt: TGTGCCAGCAGCCAAGGAATGGGCGATGAGCAGTTCTTC; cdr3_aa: CASSQGMGDEQFF
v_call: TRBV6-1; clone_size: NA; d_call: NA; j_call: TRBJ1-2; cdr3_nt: TGTGCCAGCACCGCGGCAGGGGTCTATGGCTACACCTTC; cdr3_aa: CASTAAGVYGYTF
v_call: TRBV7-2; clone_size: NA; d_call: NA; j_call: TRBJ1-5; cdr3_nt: TGTGCCAGCAGCTTAGTGCCAGGGGCTGATCAGCCCCAGCATTTT; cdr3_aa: CASSLVPGADQPQHF
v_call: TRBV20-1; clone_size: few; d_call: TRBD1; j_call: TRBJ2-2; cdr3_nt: TGCAGTGCTGGGGGACAGGGACGAACCGGGGAGCTGTTTTTT; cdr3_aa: CSAGGQGRTGELFF
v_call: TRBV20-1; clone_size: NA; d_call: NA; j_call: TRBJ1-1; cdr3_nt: TGCAGAGCTGAAACAGGGATTGCCACTGAAGCTTTCTTT; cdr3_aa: CRAETGIATEAFF
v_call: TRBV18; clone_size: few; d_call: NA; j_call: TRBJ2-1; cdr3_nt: TGTGCCAACTCACCAAACAACTACAATGAGCAGTTCTTC; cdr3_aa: CANSPNNYNEQFF
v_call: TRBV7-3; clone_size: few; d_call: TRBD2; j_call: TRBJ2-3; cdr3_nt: TGTGCCAGCAGCCAGACGGGAGGGCGAGGAGATACGCAGTATTTT; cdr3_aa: CASSQTGGRGDTQYF
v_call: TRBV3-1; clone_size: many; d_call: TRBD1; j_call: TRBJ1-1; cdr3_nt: TGTGCCAGCAGCCAAGGACAGGGGGCTCGGGCTTTCTTT; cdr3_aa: CASSQGQGARAFF
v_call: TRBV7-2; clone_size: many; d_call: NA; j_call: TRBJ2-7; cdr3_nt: TGTGCCAGCAGCTCGTCACTAGCAGGGACAAACGAGCAGTACTTC; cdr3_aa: CASSSSLAGTNEQYF
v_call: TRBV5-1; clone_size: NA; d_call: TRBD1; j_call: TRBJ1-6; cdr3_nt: TGCGCCAGCAGCTTAGGGGGCAGCAATTCACCCCTCCACTTT; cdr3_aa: CASSLGGSNSPLHF
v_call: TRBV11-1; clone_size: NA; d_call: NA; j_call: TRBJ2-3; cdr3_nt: TGTGCCAGCCTACCCCAAAAAGGGAGGGGGACGCAGTATTTT; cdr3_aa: CASLPQKGRGTQYF
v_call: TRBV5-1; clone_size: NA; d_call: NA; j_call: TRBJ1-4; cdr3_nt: TGCGCCAGCAGCTTTGATAGACAGCCAACTAATGAAAAACTGTTTTTT; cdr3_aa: CASSFDRQPTNEKLFF
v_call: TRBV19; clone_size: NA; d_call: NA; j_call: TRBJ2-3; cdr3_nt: TGTGCCAGTAGTATCCCGGGGACTCATTCCACAGATACGCAGTATTTT; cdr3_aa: CASSIPGTHSTDTQYF
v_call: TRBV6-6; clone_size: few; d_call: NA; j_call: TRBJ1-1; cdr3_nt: TGTGCCAGCAGTTACTCTAGGGAGGCGAACACTGAAGCTTTCTTT; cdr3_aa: CASSYSREANTEAFF